The clone carrying this T cell receptor beta chain was observed a handful of times. The time point was: patch test 1, 2 weeks after DPC sensitization. Treatment reported: therapeutic diphenylcyclopropenone sensitization with weekly scalp DPC. TCRdb independently ran MiXCR on the RACE reads; one entry per CDR3 protein. Of approximately 350,000 distinct CDR3 sequences in the sample, 6% to 8.5% were seen once. The germline V gene encodes CDR1 SGHTA and CDR2 FQGNSA. The CDR3 is made up of 18 amino acids. The ends lost 1 base at V and 2 bases at J; junction bases unmatched: 6. The source of the sample is a study of human T cells and chemical hapten exposure. Study-level information: Small differences in pooled library volume mainly drove the variation in TCR yields per sample.

Material: whole blood, obtained in connection with sensitization to the hapten diphenylcyclopropenone (DPC). This sequence was found in a young woman with alopecia areata. Some clones in this sample may be carry-over from other donors' samples. V is TRBV7-2 and J is TRBJ2-4; 12 nucleotides agree with TRBD1. The CDR3 nucleotides are TGTGCCAGCAGCTTAGACTGGGACAGGGGGCTACCCAAAAACATTCAGTACTTC. Translation: CASSLDWDRGLPKNIQYF.